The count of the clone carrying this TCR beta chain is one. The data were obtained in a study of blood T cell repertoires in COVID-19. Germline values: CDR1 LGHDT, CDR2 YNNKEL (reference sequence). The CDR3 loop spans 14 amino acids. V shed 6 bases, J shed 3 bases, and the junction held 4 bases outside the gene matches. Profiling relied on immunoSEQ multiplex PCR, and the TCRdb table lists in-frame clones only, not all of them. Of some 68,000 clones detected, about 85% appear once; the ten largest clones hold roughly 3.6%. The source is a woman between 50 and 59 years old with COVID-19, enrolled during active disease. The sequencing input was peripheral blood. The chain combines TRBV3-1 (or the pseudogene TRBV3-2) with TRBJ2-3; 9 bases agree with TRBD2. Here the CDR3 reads CASSPGLATDTQYF. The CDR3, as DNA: TGTGCCAGCAGTCCGGGACTAGCTACAGATACGCAGTATTTT.